In its sample, the clone carrying this T cell receptor (beta chain) was seen many times. The data were obtained in a study of T cells in Graves' hyperthyroidism and ophthalmopathy. Per the germline V gene, CDR1 is SGHTA and CDR2 is FQGNSA. The CDR3 consists of 15 residues. Trimming pared 2 bases from V and 6 bases from J, leaving 16 bases between. There were TCR beta CDR3 regions amplified from RNA transcripts. The TCR CDR3 was amplified in a first-round RT-PCR using the HTBI primer set. TCRdb recomputed calls from the multiplex PCR reads with MiXCR, one row per CDR3 protein. The table lists hundreds of thousands of distinct CDR3 sequences, around 14% of them singletons.

This clonotype originated in a woman under 30 with Graves' hyperthyroidism. The sample taken for sequencing was blood. The V and J genes are TRBV7-2 and TRBJ1-2, with a possible D match to TRBD1 (5 bases). CDR3: CASSLFNVGGNGYTF. Written as DNA, the CDR3 is TGTGCCAGCAGCTTATTCAACGTCGGGGGGAATGGCTACACCTTC.